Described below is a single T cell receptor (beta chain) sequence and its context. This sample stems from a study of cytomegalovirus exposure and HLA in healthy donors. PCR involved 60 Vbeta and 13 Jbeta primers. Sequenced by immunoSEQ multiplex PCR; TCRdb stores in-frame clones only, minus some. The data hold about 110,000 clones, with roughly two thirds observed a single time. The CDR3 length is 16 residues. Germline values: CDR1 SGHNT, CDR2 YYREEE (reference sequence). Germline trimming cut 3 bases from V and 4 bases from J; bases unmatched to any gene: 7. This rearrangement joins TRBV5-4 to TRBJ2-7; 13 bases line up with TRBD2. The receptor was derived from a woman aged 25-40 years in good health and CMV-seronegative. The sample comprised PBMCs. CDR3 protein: CASSSMGLAGQYEQYF. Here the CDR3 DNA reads TGTGCCAGCAGCTCCATGGGACTAGCGGGACAATACGAGCAGTACTTC.